This T cell receptor (beta chain) emerged from a study of blood T cell repertoires in COVID-19. Study information: T cells, B-cell-depleted T cells, or PBMCs supplied cDNA or gDNA.

Method: immunoSEQ multiplex PCR; TCRdb's copy keeps in-frame clones and lacks some. The table records 200,000 to 300,000 clones, approximately 80% of them present only once. Unmatched junction bases numbered 12, after V lost 5 bases and J lost 3 bases. Germline values: CDR1 SGHNT, CDR2 YENEEA. This CDR3 has 16 residues. This clone has more than one count but fewer than ten. The source of this sequence is a human donor in a cohort sampled during active COVID-19. Sequenced: peripheral blood. The chain uses TRBV11-3 and TRBJ2-5, with 7 bases matching TRBD1. CDR3 loop: CASSRKQGLREETQYF. The CDR3 bases are TGTGCCAGCAGCCGGAAACAGGGGTTGAGGGAAGAGACCCAGTACTTC.